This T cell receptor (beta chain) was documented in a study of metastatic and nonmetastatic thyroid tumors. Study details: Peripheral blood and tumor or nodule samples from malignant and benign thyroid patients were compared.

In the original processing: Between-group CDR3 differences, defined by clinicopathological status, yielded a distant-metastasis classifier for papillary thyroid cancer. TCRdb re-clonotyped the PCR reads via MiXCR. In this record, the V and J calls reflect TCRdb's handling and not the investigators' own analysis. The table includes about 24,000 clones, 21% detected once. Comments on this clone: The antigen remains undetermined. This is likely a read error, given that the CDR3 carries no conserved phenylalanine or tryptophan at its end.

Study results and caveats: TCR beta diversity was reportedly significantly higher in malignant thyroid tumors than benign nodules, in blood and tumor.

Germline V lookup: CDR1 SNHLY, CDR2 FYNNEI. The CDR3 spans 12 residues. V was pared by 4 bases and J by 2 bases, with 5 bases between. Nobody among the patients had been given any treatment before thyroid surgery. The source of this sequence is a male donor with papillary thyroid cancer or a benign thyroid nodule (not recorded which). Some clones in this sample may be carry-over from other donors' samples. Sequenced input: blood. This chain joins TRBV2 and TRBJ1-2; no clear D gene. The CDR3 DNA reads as TGTGCCAGCAGTGCGGTGAACTATGGCTACACCTTA. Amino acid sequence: CASSAVNYGYTL.